This T cell receptor beta chain was sequenced during a study of blood T cell dynamics during melanoma immunotherapy. This CDR3 is 16 amino acids long. Germline values: CDR1 MGHRA, CDR2 YSYEKL. Trimming removed 0 bases from V and 5 bases from J, with 16 bases in between. Every bulk PBMC sample received the same 350 ng of DNA. TCRdb's copy holds only in-frame clones and misses some; the assay was immunoSEQ multiplex PCR. Here the sample spans some 10,000 clones, 70% to 90% being singletons. Time point meaning: pre-treatment baseline. Patients with prior systemic cancer treatment, concomitant immunosuppressants, or other active malignancies were excluded.

The specimen was blood, collected from a patient treated with checkpoint blockade. The chain recombines TRBV4-1 with TRBJ1-2; a possible D gene is TRBD1 (5 bases). This sequence was found in a human donor with melanoma. CDR3 in DNA: TGCGCCAGCAGCCAAGATCTGCAGGGCGGAGTTTATGGCTACACCTTC. It encodes CASSQDLQGGVYGYTF.